The 21 T cell receptor beta chains reported below all come from one sample, sequenced in a study of post-analysis software for immune sequencing data. Study-wide findings and caveats: Elevated frequency relative to controls characterized roughly five TRBV segments in patients, TRBV5-6, TRBV5-1 and TRBV20-1 among them.

These receptors have no known antigen. The library was made from cDNA and included unique molecular identifiers. One entry per CDR3 protein, called by TCRdb with MiXCR from the PCR reads. The sample includes around 250,000 distinct CDR3 sequences, just over 35% seen only once; the top ten take less than 6%. The source material was blood. Receptors were obtained from a girl between 10 and 17 years old with multiple sclerosis.

This clonotype was detected once. This sequence joins TRBV2 and TRBJ2-5; D ambiguous. CDR3 size: 13 residues. Trimming left V 7 bases short and J 11 bases short, with 20 bases between. Germline V CDR1 and CDR2: SNHLY, FYNNEI. CDR3 residues: CASIPNRPPEQYF. The CDR3 nucleotides read TGTGCCAGCATCCCTAACCGGCCTCCGGAGCAGTACTTC.

The chain uses TRBV3-1 and TRBJ1-1; TRBD1 matches 7 bases. With 0 bases clipped from V and 7 bases from J, the junction kept 8 bases outside the gene matches. Germline CDR1 LGHDT, CDR2 YNNKEL (reference sequence). This CDR3 comprises 15 residues. CDR3 amino acids: CASSQDRQGLGEAFF. CDR3 DNA sequence: TGTGCCAGCAGCCAAGATAGACAGGGACTGGGTGAAGCTTTCTTT.

V is TRBV27 and J is TRBJ2-7; possible D gene TRBD1, 5 bases. V lost 4 bases and J 2 bases, leaving 9 bases between the germline ends. Germline CDR1 reads MNHEY; CDR2 reads SMNVEV (reference sequence). This CDR3 has 13 residues. The CDR3 loop reads CASSSTVTYEQYF. CDR3 DNA: TGTGCCAGCAGTTCGACAGTTACCTACGAGCAGTACTTC.

J is TRBJ2-1 and V is TRBV7-2, with 8 bases matching TRBD2. The CDR3 loop spans 15 amino acids. CDR1 and CDR2 (germline): SGHTA, FQGNSA. Trimming at V came to 5 bases and at J to 7 bases, leaving 10 bases not matched to a gene. The CDR3 protein is CASSQGLAGVNEQFF. CDR3 coding DNA: TGTGCCAGCAGCCAGGGGCTAGCGGGTGTAAATGAGCAGTTCTTC. Supplemented by reference TRBV7-2 and TRBJ2-1, the full variable domain reads GAGVSQSPSNKVTEKGKDVELRCDPISGHTALYWYRQSLGQGLEFLIYFQGNSAPDKSGLPSDRFSAERTGGSVSTLTIQRTQQEDSAVYLCASSQGLAGVNEQFFGPGTRLTVL.

This clonotype was counted between two and nine times. The chain uses TRBV12-5 and TRBJ1-1, with 7 bases fitting TRBD1. This CDR3 has 13 residues. Germline V lookup: CDR1 LGHNT, CDR2 FRNRAP. V was clipped by 1 base and J by 4 bases; unmatched bases: 0. CDR3 residues: CASGLGTGTEAFF. DNA of the CDR3: TGTGCTAGTGGTTTGGGGACAGGCACTGAAGCTTTCTTT.

This clonotype was detected only a few times. This may arise from a read error, as a much more abundant clone is one base away. V is TRBV7-2 and J is TRBJ1-2; no reliable D call. The CDR3 runs 13 residues. Germline V gene data show CDR1 as SGHTA and CDR2 as FQGNSA. CDR3 coding DNA: TGTGCCGGCAGCCCCGAGCGGGTTTCGGGCTACACCTTC. Protein: CAGSPERVSGYTF.

This clonotype was counted ten times or more. The gene calls are TRBV20-1 and TRBJ2-7; 9 positions agree with TRBD2. Losses at the gene ends were 0 bases for V and 3 bases for J; bases not matched to a gene: 6. This CDR3 comprises 15 residues. Germline CDR1 is DFQATT and CDR2 is SNEGSKA (reference sequence). CDR3 residues: CSARDGSSGNYEQYF. CDR3 nucleotide sequence: TGCAGTGCTAGAGATGGGTCTAGCGGGAACTACGAGCAGTACTTC.

This clonotype occurred many times. The chain joins TRBV29-1 to TRBJ1-2; D is unclear. The CDR3 totals 11 residues. Germline V CDR1 and CDR2: SQVTM, ANQGSEA. With 1 base removed from V and 5 bases from J, the gap between germline ends came to 5 bases. The DNA of the CDR3 is TGCAGCGTTGAAGGGAGGTATGGCTACACCTTC. Encoded protein: CSVEGRYGYTF.

This clonotype was counted a few times. The rearrangement uses TRBV6-4 and TRBJ2-1; the D gene could be TRBD1 or TRBD2 (5 bases each). V shed 8 bases and J shed 5 bases, with 10 bases lying between them. Per germline, CDR1 MRHNA and CDR2 SNTAGT. The CDR3 covers 12 residues. CDR3 nucleotides: TGTGCCAGCGGGGGAACCAACAATGAGCAGTTCTTC. It yields the protein CASGGTNNEQFF.

This clonotype has a count of ten or more. This sequence joins TRBV6-1 and TRBJ1-5; the D is unclear. V gave up 6 bases and J gave up 0 bases, with 12 bases separating them. In germline, CDR1 is MNHNS, CDR2 SASEGT. This CDR3 comprises 15 residues. For the CDR3, the DNA is TGTGCCAGCAGCGAGGACGGGTATAGCAATCAGCCCCAGCATTTT. Encoded protein: CASSEDGYSNQPQHF.

This clonotype has only one observation. Relative to the germline gene, one junction end is altered; a read error may explain this. V and J are TRBV25-1 and TRBJ2-1; D unresolved. CDR1 MGHDK and CDR2 SYGVNS come from the germline V gene. CDR3 length equals 15 residues. The CDR3 sequence: CASSEPGPTYSEQFF. CDR3 coding DNA: TGTGCCAGCAGTGAGCCGGGTCCGACCTACAGTGAGCAGTTCTTC.

Only a few counts were recorded for this clonotype. A much bigger clone sits one base away, suggesting this may be a read error. This chain joins TRBV5-1 and TRBJ2-5, with 9 bases aligning to TRBD2. This CDR3 region has 16 residues. With 4 bases clipped from V and 11 bases from J, the junction kept 18 bases outside the gene matches. Germline loops: CDR1 SGHRS, CDR2 YFSETQ. The CDR3, as DNA: TGCGCCAGCAGCAAGGGAGGGACTAGCATCGCCAATGAGCAGTACTTC. Protein sequence: CASSKGGTSIANEQYF.

The chain recombines TRBV24-1 with TRBJ2-1, with D possibly matching TRBD2 (5 bases). Trimming removed 3 bases from V and 7 bases from J, with 9 bases in between. This CDR3 spans 13 amino acids. Germline assignment: CDR1 KGHDR and CDR2 SFDVKD. CDR3 sequence (DNA): TGTGCCACCAGTGATCGAGGGAGTAATGAGCAGTTCTTC. It codes for CATSDRGSNEQFF.

The V call is TRBV6-5, the J call TRBJ2-2; D gene ambiguous. The ends were cut back, 5 bases at V and 7 bases at J, with 11 bases in the middle. This CDR3 is 13 amino acids long. CDR1 is MNHEY and CDR2 is SVGAGI in the germline V gene. CDR3 loop: CASSRLRDGELFF. The CDR3 DNA reads TGTGCCAGCAGTAGGTTAAGGGACGGGGAGCTGTTTTTT.

At least ten counts were recorded for this clonotype. The chain has TRBV10-3 and TRBJ2-6; 7 positions agree with TRBD1. Germline CDR1 ENHRY, CDR2 SYGVKD. The CDR3 length is 17 residues. V was pared by 10 bases and J by 0 bases, with 12 bases of the junction left unmatched. In nucleotides, the CDR3 is TGTGCCACTGGGACCACAGGGGACCGCTCTGGGGCCAACGTCCTGACTTTC. Translated: CATGTTGDRSGANVLTF.

This clonotype was picked up a small number of times. J is TRBJ2-2 and V is TRBV28; D is perhaps TRBD1 or TRBD2 (5 bases each). This CDR3 region has 15 residues. V lost 8 bases, J lost 7 bases, and 20 bases lay in between. Germline CDR1 is MDHEN and CDR2 is SYDVKM. CDR3 in amino acids: CASRPNEGPGGELFF. The CDR3 DNA follows: TGTGCCAGCCGACCCAACGAGGGGCCGGGCGGGGAGCTGTTTTTT.

There are many counts of this clonotype. The rearrangement joins TRBV7-9 to TRBJ2-3; no definite D call. The CDR3 length is 17 residues. CDR1 SEHNR and CDR2 FQNEAQ come from the germline V gene (reference sequence). Between the trimmed V and J ends, which lost 4 bases and 0 bases, there was a span of 17 bases. The CDR3 DNA reads as TGTGCCAGCAGCTACCTGCCTAGTACCCTAAGCACAGATACGCAGTATTTT. It encodes CASSYLPSTLSTDTQYF.

This clonotype has at least ten counts. The chain recombines TRBV7-9 with TRBJ1-2; TRBD1 is a possible D gene (6 bases). V was cut by 3 bases and J by 4 bases, with 12 bases left in between. This CDR3 comprises 14 residues. CDR1 is SEHNR, CDR2 FQNEAQ, per germline (reference sequence). Here the CDR3 DNA reads TGTGCCAGCAGCTTGAACGGACAGCTCTATGGCTACACCTTC. This sequence encodes CASSLNGQLYGYTF.

This sequence joins TRBV3-1 and TRBJ1-6; no clear D gene. Germline CDR1 reads LGHDT; CDR2 reads YNNKEL (reference sequence). The CDR3 loop spans 13 amino acids. V was cut by 0 bases and J by 9 bases, with 6 bases left in between. The CDR3 DNA reads as TGTGCCAGCAGCCAAGATACGTGTTCACCCCTCCACTTT. Protein sequence: CASSQDTCSPLHF.

As concerns this clonotype: A much larger clone sits a single nucleotide away, making a read error possible. The J gene is TRBJ2-7, the V gene TRBV20-1; D might be TRBD2 (6 bases). There are 15 residues in the CDR3. Trimming removed 6 bases at V and 7 bases at J, with 25 bases between. Germline CDR1 is DFQATT and CDR2 is SNEGSKA (reference sequence). CDR3 amino acids: CSARSPGSDYNEQYF. The DNA of the CDR3 is TGCAGTGCCCGCTCCCCCGGGAGCGACTACAATGAGCAGTACTTC.

The rearrangement joins TRBV19 to TRBJ1-5, with D perhaps TRBD1 (5 bases). This CDR3 is 15 amino acids long. The V gene lost 4 bases and the J gene lost 2 bases, with 12 bases spanning the gap. The germline CDR1 and CDR2 sequences are LNHDA and SQIVND (reference sequence). The CDR3 loop is CASSTRGSRNQPQHF. CDR3 in DNA: TGTGCCAGTAGTACGCGGGGGTCCCGCAATCAGCCCCAGCATTTT. The full variable domain, its missing parts supplied by reference TRBV19 and TRBJ1-5, is DGGITQSPKYLFRKEGQNVTLSCEQNLNHDAMYWYRQDPGQGLRLIYYSQIVNDFQKGDIAEGYSVSREKKESFPLTVTSAQKNPTAFYLCASSTRGSRNQPQHFGDGTRLSIL.